This T cell receptor (beta chain) was documented in a study of CD8 T cells in Susac syndrome. Reverse transcription of roughly 0.45 to 1 ug RNA was performed with random hexamers. TCRdb reprocessed the immunoSEQ multiplex PCR reads via MiXCR and lists one record per CDR3 protein. The table has 74,000 or so distinct CDR3 sequences, 93% seen once. Germline V CDR1 and CDR2: SGHVS, FQNEAQ. V lost 7 bases and J lost 2, with 11 bases in between. The CDR3 extends over 13 amino acids. Source material: CD4+ T cells from PBMCs. The J gene is TRBJ2-5, the V gene TRBV7-8; maybe TRBD2 (6 bases). The source of this sequence is a human donor with Susac syndrome. The CDR3: CASIRGRQETQYF. The CDR3 bases are TGTGCCAGCATCAGAGGGAGGCAAGAGACCCAGTACTTC.